What follows describes a single TCR beta chain. The data belong to a study of blood T cell repertoires in COVID-19. Clones were read by immunoSEQ multiplex PCR, and TCRdb kept only the in-frame ones, dropping some. The table has around 310,000 clones, about nine tenths seen once. J gave up 1 base and V 8 bases, and 10 bases lay outside the gene matches. Germline-derived CDR1 and CDR2 are SQVTM and ANQGSEA. The CDR3 covers 15 residues. This sequence originates from a woman aged 25 to 39 who had recovered from COVID-19. Sequenced: PBMCs or T cells enriched from blood (not recorded which). The chain has TRBV29-1 and TRBJ2-7, with TRBD1 identical over 11 bases. The CDR3 loop is CSTAGGTGGSYEQYF. The DNA of the CDR3 is TGCAGCACTGCGGGTGGGACAGGGGGGTCCTACGAGCAGTACTTC.